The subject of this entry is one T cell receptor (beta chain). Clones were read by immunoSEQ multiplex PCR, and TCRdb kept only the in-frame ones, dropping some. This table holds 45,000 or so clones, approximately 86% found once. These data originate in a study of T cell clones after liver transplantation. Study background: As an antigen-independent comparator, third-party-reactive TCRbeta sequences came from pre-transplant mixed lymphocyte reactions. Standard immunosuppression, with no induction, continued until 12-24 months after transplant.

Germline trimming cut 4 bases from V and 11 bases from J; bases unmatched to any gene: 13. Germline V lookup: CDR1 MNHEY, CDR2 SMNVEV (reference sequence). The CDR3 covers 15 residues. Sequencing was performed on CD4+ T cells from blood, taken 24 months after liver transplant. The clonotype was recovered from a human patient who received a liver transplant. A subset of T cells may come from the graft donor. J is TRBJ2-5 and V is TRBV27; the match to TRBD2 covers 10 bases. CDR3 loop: CASSSTWLAGAKQYF. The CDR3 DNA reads TGTGCCAGCAGTTCAACGTGGCTAGCGGGGGCCAAACAGTACTTC.